The rows below give T cell receptor beta chains drawn from one sample of a study of shared clonotypes between healthy human individuals. Profiled with immunoSEQ multiplex PCR; TCRdb holds only in-frame clones, not every one. The sample includes about 1 million clones, approximately 76% of them seen just once. Sequencing was carried out using memory CD4+ T cells sorted from blood. These receptors all stem from a man younger than 35 in good health. Both conserved end residues are part of each CDR3. Each record gives: V gene, J gene, clone size, CDR3 length, CDR3 protein. Where a row states a size, it is once, few, many or the class of an expanded clone; other rows omit it.

TRBV10-3,TRBJ1-2,.,14,CAISARQGNYGYTF
TRBV9,TRBJ2-3,.,12,CASSAGQGSQYF
TRBV19,TRBJ2-7,.,10,CASRSKGLYF
TRBV20-1,TRBJ1-2,.,10,CSASRDGYTF
TRBV27,TRBJ2-7,.,13,CASSLRGRYEQYF
TRBV9,TRBJ2-3,.,16,CASSPQITPGTDTQYF
TRBV5-4,TRBJ2-1,.,15,CASSEPGQGLREQFF
TRBV11-2,TRBJ2-5,.,15,CASSPRGGGSETQYF
TRBV11-2,TRBJ1-6,.,15,CASSLRGQGTSPLHF
TRBV30,TRBJ2-3,.,13,CAWSEGAPDTQYF
TRBV4-2,TRBJ1-4,few,16,CASSQGEGGVGEKLFF
TRBV5-1,TRBJ1-2,few,14,CASSPDRGTDGYTF
TRBV11-2,TRBJ2-3,.,12,CASSPDRGTQYF
TRBV5-5,TRBJ1-2,.,14,CASSLIRVSEGYTF
TRBV5-6,TRBJ1-5,few,16,CASSTVGQSSNQPQHF
TRBV7-2,TRBJ2-3,.,14,CASSKTLGGDTQYF
TRBV25-1,TRBJ1-6,.,15,CASRGQGQYNSPLHF
TRBV2,TRBJ1-1,few,13,CASTNRVYTEAFF
TRBV6-5,TRBJ2-7,once,14,CASSYSPRYYEQYF
TRBV7-9,TRBJ1-4,many,14,CASSLSGGLEKLFF
TRBV10-3,TRBJ1-2,.,13,CAISAGGTYGYTF
TRBV10-1,TRBJ2-1,few,13,CASSGFSGREQFF
TRBV30,TRBJ1-6,.,16,CAWSVRGGAGSGPLHF
TRBV29-1,TRBJ1-2,many,12,CSVAASSYGYTF
TRBV7-9,TRBJ2-3,.,16,CASSALGGGTTDTQYF
TRBV5-1,TRBJ1-1,.,15,CASSNGKGGATEAFF
TRBV6-5,TRBJ1-5,many,15,CASKYRIGPNQPQHF
TRBV10-1,TRBJ2-5,.,13,CASSESLDGTQYF
TRBV4-3,TRBJ1-3,once,17,CASRPGGGSSSGNTIYF
TRBV7-2,TRBJ2-7,.,14,CASSPSGSIYEQYF
TRBV28,TRBJ2-3,.,15,CASSISGGRSDTQYF
TRBV4-2,TRBJ2-4,.,13,CASSQGGGGIQYF
TRBV10-3,TRBJ1-2,few,14,CAISEAGFNYGYTF
TRBV11-2,TRBJ2-4,few,15,CASSLGQLAKNIQYF
TRBV7-2,TRBJ1-3,.,16,CASSLAQGLGWNTIYF
TRBV5-6,TRBJ1-2,few,13,CASSLPADRQYTF
TRBV7-9,TRBJ1-2,.,13,CASSLDLNYGYTF
TRBV7-9,TRBJ2-5,.,14,CASSLVSSGKTQYF
TRBV5-6,TRBJ1-6,.,14,CASSLAGGGSPLHF
TRBV11-2,TRBJ1-6,few,13,CASSFTGNSPLHF
TRBV19,TRBJ2-3,few,16,CASNRDQRESTDTQYF